This entry lists 14 T cell receptor beta chains sequenced from one sample in a study of blood T cells in healthy people across ages. PCR was performed a second time for about 6 to 12 cycles using a sample-barcoded 5' primer and a J-beta primer mix. TCRdb independently ran MiXCR on the 5' RACE reads; one entry per CDR3 protein. The repertoire holds under 1 million distinct CDR3 sequences, 40% to 50% seen once, with roughly 19% in the top ten. The sample was blood. The source is a man in his sixties in good health.

The V gene is TRBV27, the J gene TRBJ2-3; D tentatively fits TRBD1 or TRBD2 (5 bases each). Trimming cost V 8 bases and J 9 bases, with 15 bases left between them. The length of the CDR3 is 12 residues. Germline loops: CDR1 MNHEY, CDR2 SMNVEV (reference sequence). The CDR3 DNA is TGTGCCAGCCGAACCCAGGGACCCACGCAGTATTTT. Its translation: CASRTQGPTQYF.

This clonotype appeared many times. The rearrangement links TRBV5-6 to TRBJ2-1; the D is unclear. Trimming removed 1 base from V and 8 bases from J, with 10 bases in between. Germline V lookup: CDR1 SGHDT, CDR2 YYEEEE. The CDR3 consists of 13 residues. CDR3 DNA: TGTGCCAGCAGCTTGAGGGTTTCCCATGAGCAGTTCTTC. Translating gives CASSLRVSHEQFF.

The chain couples TRBV9 to TRBJ2-6; possibly TRBD2 for D (5 bases). V lost 3 bases and J lost 0, with 7 bases in between. Per the germline V gene, CDR1 is SGDLS and CDR2 is YYNGEE. The CDR3 extends over 15 amino acids. In nucleotides, the CDR3 is TGTGCCAGCAGCGCGGGGAACTCTGGGGCCAACGTCCTGACTTTC. It specifies CASSAGNSGANVLTF.

This clonotype was seen a handful of times. The rearrangement links TRBV13 to TRBJ2-5; the match to TRBD2 covers 8 bases. The trim removed 5 bases at V and 0 bases at J, leaving 5 bases unmatched. Germline CDR1 reads PRHDT; CDR2 reads FYEKMQ (reference sequence). This CDR3 has 15 residues. The CDR3 coding sequence is TGTGCCAGCAGCCGTAGCGGGGAGTACCAAGAGACCCAGTACTTC. Translation gives CASSRSGEYQETQYF.

This clonotype was found once. J is TRBJ2-4 and V is TRBV12-3 or TRBV12-4, with TRBD2 matching 8 bases. The assigned J gene may be wrong: the sequence end matches TRBJ2-5 better. The CDR3 covers 15 residues. CDR3 loop: CASSLDSGIQETQYF. The CDR3 nucleotides read TGTGCCAGCAGTTTGGATAGCGGGATCCAAGAGACCCAGTACTTC.

In its sample, this clonotype was seen a few times. This chain connects TRBV5-1 to TRBJ2-1; no clear D. V was pared by 0 bases and J by 4 bases, with 11 bases between. Germline-derived CDR1 and CDR2 are SGHRS and YFSETQ. The CDR3 is 15 amino acids. This CDR3 is CASSLAQLLYNEQFF. For the CDR3, the DNA is TGCGCCAGCAGCTTGGCCCAGCTCCTATACAATGAGCAGTTCTTC.

The V call is TRBV7-2, the J call TRBJ2-7; D is ambiguous. CDR1 SGHTA and CDR2 FQGNSA come from the germline V gene. The CDR3 is 14 residues long. Trimming removed 5 bases from V and 2 bases from J, with 13 bases in between. The DNA for the CDR3 is TGTGCCAGCAGCCCATCTCGCCCAGCCTACGAGCAGTACTTC. Translating it yields CASSPSRPAYEQYF.

This chain connects TRBV4-1 to TRBJ1-4; D is uncertain. Germline V lookup: CDR1 MGHRA, CDR2 YSYEKL. Trimming pared 1 base from V and 4 bases from J, leaving 10 bases between. The CDR3 contains 15 residues. The CDR3 loop is CASSQVVGSNEKLFF. The CDR3 nucleotides read TGCGCCAGCAGCCAAGTAGTGGGGAGTAATGAAAAACTGTTTTTT.

This chain connects TRBV18 to TRBJ2-5; the D gene is possibly TRBD2 (6 bases). Germline CDR1 reads KGHSH; CDR2 reads LQKENI. The CDR3 extends over 14 amino acids. V lost 1 base, J lost 4 bases, and 10 bases lay in between. CDR3: CASSPRLGSETQYF. In nucleotides, the CDR3 is TGTGCCAGCTCACCACGACTAGGATCAGAGACCCAGTACTTC.

As concerns this clonotype: A read error may produce the germline difference seen at one junction end. The chain uses TRBV12-3 or TRBV12-4 and TRBJ2-2, with 9 bases lining up with TRBD2. The CDR3 length is 16 residues. CDR3 coding DNA: TGTGCCAGCAGTTCCGGTAGCGGGGGCCTTGCCGGGGAGTTGTTTTTT. This translates into CASSSGSGGLAGELFF.

This clonotype was seen more than once but under ten times. The J gene is TRBJ1-6, the V gene TRBV20-1; D unresolved. Deletions cut 3 bases from V and 6 bases from J, with 15 bases between. The CDR3 loop spans 15 amino acids. The germline V gene has CDR1 DFQATT and CDR2 SNEGSKA (reference sequence). CDR3: CSASYTARRNSPLHF. DNA for the CDR3: TGCAGTGCTAGTTACACAGCGAGGCGTAATTCACCCCTCCACTTT.

The chain carries TRBV7-2 and TRBJ2-3; D not certain. The CDR3 is 17 amino acids. Between the trimmed V and J ends, which lost 6 bases and 0 bases, there was a span of 19 bases. The V gene's germline CDR1 is SGHTA and CDR2 FQGNSA. CDR3 sequence: CASRLKPGYVSTDTQYF. CDR3 DNA sequence: TGTGCCAGCAGACTCAAACCGGGCTACGTGAGCACAGATACGCAGTATTTT.

The rearrangement uses TRBV6-1 and TRBJ2-3, with 8 bases lining up with TRBD2. The germline CDR1 and CDR2 sequences are MNHNS and SASEGT. The CDR3 has 16 amino acids. V lost 6 bases to trimming and J lost 2 bases; unmatched junction nucleotides: 10. The CDR3 sequence is CASRTVAGGPTDTQYF. The CDR3 DNA follows: TGTGCCAGCAGGACAGTTGCGGGGGGTCCCACAGATACGCAGTATTTT.

The CDR3 reads CASSPHSGSSYNEQFF. In nucleotides, the CDR3 is TGTGCCAGCAGCCCCCATAGTGGAAGCTCCTACAATGAGCAGTTCTTC. The chain carries TRBV9 and TRBJ2-1, with no clear D. Per the germline V gene, CDR1 is SGDLS and CDR2 is YYNGEE. The V end was cut by 4 bases, the J end by 0 bases, with 14 bases between. The CDR3 sequence is 16 residues long.